This TCR beta chain is from a study of shared clonotypes between healthy human individuals. From germline, CDR1 is MNHNS and CDR2 SASEGT. V lost 6 bases and J 3 bases, leaving 12 bases between the germline ends. The CDR3 consists of 14 residues. Investigators spread the genomic DNA of each subset evenly over several immunoSEQ plates. Only in-frame clones appear in the TCRdb table, and some are missing; sequencing was by immunoSEQ multiplex PCR. Altogether around 700,000 clones are present, approximately 79% being singletons, with the ten largest covering 1.5% to 2%. This clone occurred a few times. The source of this sequence is a woman aged 25 to 39 in good health. The material sequenced was memory CD4+ T cells sorted from blood. Subset indicated: CD45RA-negative fraction. The chain links TRBV6-1 to TRBJ2-4; a possible D gene is TRBD1 (6 bases). Here the CDR3 DNA reads TGTGCCAGCAGACAGGGTGGTGGCAAAAACATTCAGTACTTC. Residues: CASRQGGGKNIQYF.